The present TCR beta chain was sequenced within a study of cytomegalovirus exposure and HLA in healthy donors (dated by TCRdb to the late 2010s). About the full investigation: According to an earlier analysis of 550 to 700 of the donors, some 180 million T cells yielded roughly 100 million unique TCR beta sequences and approximately 300 Gb of sequence data. An early release covering roughly 600 HLA-typed donors comprised approximately 300 gigabases of sequencing data and approximately 85 million unique TCR sequences. Of the 398 genotyped donors, around 81% fell in the genetic ancestry cluster associated with self-reported Caucasian donors. The study aimed to test whether cataloging public T cell receptors could reveal signatures of past pathogen exposure. Using immunosequencing, the study profiled T cell repertoires from about 620 subjects and related those repertoires to cytomegalovirus serostatus. Along with the roughly 670-subject first cohort, a separate validation cohort of roughly 110 different subjects was used. The study combined high-throughput TCR immunosequencing, statistical association of individual TCRs with disease status, and machine learning to predict cytomegalovirus infection status. In a later analysis, previously published TCR beta repertoires from fewer than 750 donors were re-analyzed and high-resolution HLA genotyping was added so that TCR occurrence patterns could be studied. In the later analysis, no new phenotypic data were used to find candidate immune exposures; instead, reliance was placed on TCR beta sequences and their occurrence across donors. In an earlier analysis of a few hundred of the donors, high-throughput TCR beta sequencing was used to judge whether each TCR beta V gene segment behaved as functional or pseudogenic. Donor age, sex, ethnicity and CMV serostatus were collected together with the repertoire data. In a later genetic analysis, genome-wide SNP genotypes for about three fifths of the roughly 670 donors were used, and that subset was treated as a discovery cohort. All discovery cohort repertoires had been generated on a single sequencing platform. Class I and class II HLA loci were covered by the typing at four-digit resolution. Typing coverage varied by locus: about 629-640 donors for A, B, C, DRB1 and DQB1; around 560 for DQA1; 606 for DPA1; around 490 for DPB1. Four to six DR-DQ haplotypes were handled as single units for association and clustering, since linkage in the cohort was strong. Among some 400 genotyped donors of the cohort, an average of roughly 230,000 unique TCR beta nucleotide sequences was sequenced per donor, of which roughly 18% were non-productive.

Library creation used the immunoSEQ multiplex PCR assay. For the multiplex PCR, a mixture combining 60 forward primers for TCR Vbeta segments and 13 reverse primers for TCR Jbeta segments was used. Amplification of the CDR3 region of rearranged TCR beta genes was performed with a multiplex PCR assay on genomic DNA. The Illumina HiSeq System was used to sequence the amplified TCR beta libraries as 87-base-pair reads. Per the source publication's procedure: In a later analysis, roughly 80 million unique TCR beta chains were counted across the roughly 610 repertoires, and roughly 10 million of these chains were shared by at least two donors. To remove PCR and sequencing errors, raw reads were error-corrected and collapsed into unique sequences using a nearest-neighbor algorithm that merged closely related sequences. V, D and J gene segments were assigned by aligning CDR3 sequences to IMGT reference sequences. For a sequence to be retained, a match of at least six nucleotides to both a V gene segment and a J gene segment was required. A rearrangement was called productive if the CDR3 had no stop codons and remained in frame with V and J, and every other rearrangement was called non-productive. CDR3 was defined according to IMGT convention as the region running from the second conserved V-encoded cysteine to the conserved J-encoded phenylalanine. The earlier analysis of approximately 500 of the donors excluded sequences that lacked an unambiguous match to a single V gene segment. In an earlier analysis of more than 500 of the donors, a V segment was called functional when productive rearrangements were above 56.7%, and segregating when the standard deviation between donors exceeded 5%. To diagnose cytomegalovirus status from the catalog of TCR beta chain sequences, a statistical classification framework was built. In a later analysis, V and J genes were assigned by comparing TCR nucleotide sequences against IMGT/GENE-DB human TR gene sequences. In a later analysis, CDR3 sequences and most-parsimonious VDJ recombination scenarios were assigned using the TCRdist pipeline. In a later analysis, each TCR beta chain was defined by its CDR3 amino acid sequence together with its V-gene family, and reads lacking a unique V-gene family were excluded. In a later analysis, 450 to 600 highly shared, low-generation-probability nucleotide sequences were removed to address suspected cross-contamination and a sequencing artifact. A later analysis calculated a clonal expansion index for each public chain from normalized within-repertoire ranks of inferred template counts. In a later analysis, generation probabilities were computed with a VDJ recombination model fitted to out-of-frame rearrangements, and the resulting probabilities were checked against IGoR. Hypergeometric tests were used in a later analysis to score TCR-TCR, TCR-HLA and TCR-CMV co-occurrence, with a repertoire-size bias correction applied to the TCR pairs. False discovery rates were estimated in a later analysis by permuting HLA or CMV assignments 20 times. In a later analysis, co-occurring TCRs were grouped using DBSCAN, with TCRdist sequence similarity added in when clustering inside HLA-allele-positive subsets. Repertoires with fewer than 30,000 or more than 120,000 public chains, plus five repertoires with anomalous nucleotide sharing, were excluded from co-occurrence clustering. The table was pulled from immuneACCESS by TCRdb, which kept in-frame rearrangements only. Such tables lose some clones; where checked, under half of the loss comes from unresolved V genes, and the rest has no known cause. From that table come the V and J calls and clone size; the DNA was used to work out D and trimming. This sample holds over 150,000 clones; about 80% were observed only once. The ten largest make up around 1.3% of the sample.

The paper as a whole reports these results and caveats: Cytomegalovirus status was reported to be diagnosed by the classifier with high specificity and sensitivity in both the original and validation cohorts. A total of roughly 160 TCR beta chains were listed by the study as associated with cytomegalovirus. Because counts were too low, fewer than 20 rarely observed V segments, including chromosome 9 orphons, were excluded from the earlier analysis of 587 of the donors. Only TCR beta chains were sequenced in this cohort, and the absence of alpha or paired-chain data limited detectable features. A further reported finding was that TCR beta sequences accurately predicted the HLA-A and HLA-B alleles for most subjects in the first cohort. In a later analysis, over 15,000 TCR beta sequences were associated with specific HLA alleles at a false discovery rate of 0.05. In vitro tests confirmed that a few of the cytomegalovirus-associated TCR beta chains recognize cytomegalovirus antigens. The only immune exposure information available for the cohort was CMV serostatus. Because HLA typing was unavailable for some donors at each locus, only the typed subset was used in association tests. Compared with equally common non-associated chains, HLA-associated TCR beta chains in a later analysis were more clonally expanded and had lower generation probabilities. Assigning TCR associations to individual alleles was difficult when HLA alleles, especially DR and DQ, strongly co-occurred. The 87-base-pair reads could not distinguish some IMGT-functional V segments, including TRBV6-2 and TRBV6-3, so those segments were excluded. The authors suggested that the approach could potentially be extended to other disease states and immunological phenotypes. Correlated functional status among segregating V segments might reflect linkage disequilibrium, but an unknown experimental factor could not be ruled out. A later genetic analysis reported fewer N-insertions in productive TCRs among donors in an Asian-associated ancestry cluster than the approximately 670-donor mean. In an earlier analysis of 587 of the donors, most TCR beta V segments were observed in productive rearrangements about 87% or about 30% of the time, broadly matching IMGT annotations. While some public TCRs were present in many individuals, most TCR sequences turned up only very rarely across donors. An association between a missense DCLRE1C variant and V-gene and J-gene trimming of TCR beta chains was found in a later genetic analysis and replicated in an independent cohort. According to a later analysis, parvovirus B19, influenza, CMV and Epstein-Barr virus appeared linked to several top co-occurrence clusters. According to a later analysis, most CMV-associated TCR beta chains appeared to be HLA-restricted, and the HLA associations seemed to be driven largely by CMV exposure. Roughly uniform sequencing depth across donors was assumed in presence/absence analyses, although this assumption may not hold. According to a later analysis, TCR association rates differed among HLA loci, with DRB1 alleles showing the most associated TCRs and HLA-C alleles showing the fewest. A group of highly shared sequence variants was considered likely to be a technical artifact of the sequencing pipeline.

As regards this clone: Its antigen remains undetermined. There are no base qualities to consult, and no much larger clone falls within one base.

Per the germline V gene, SGDLS is the CDR1 and YYNGEE is the CDR2. From the cysteine up to the phenylalanine, the CDR3 has a length of 16 residues. The entry retains the CDR3 DNA only, 48 bases that are in frame from base 1. V loses 3 bases, J loses 4 bases, and the germline ends lie 19 bases apart. The cohort was made up of roughly 670 healthy bone marrow donors. At the time of sampling, every cohort member was nominally healthy, though immune exposures that went unrecorded were likely present. The donor tested CMV seronegative, placing the donor among the 350 to 400 seronegative members of the cohort. A peripheral blood sample was collected from each donor, and TCR beta sequencing was performed on peripheral blood mononuclear cells. Genomic DNA extraction from the blood cell samples was performed with the Qiagen DNeasy Blood Extraction Kit.

This receptor chain uses TRBV9 and TRBJ2-5; TRBD1 is a weak D gene call, 6 bases matching. The TCR originated in a woman in her 50s in good health and CMV-seronegative. The sample comprised PBMCs. The CDR3 protein sequence reads: CASSARSTGIGETQYF. The DNA reads TGTGCCAGCAGCGCCCGATCTACAGGGATCGGAGAGACCCAGTACTTC.